This TCR beta chain was captured in a study of Ad26.COV2.S vaccination and SARS-CoV-2 variants. Study-level information: Administration of Ad26.COV2.S was intramuscular, either once or twice 56 days apart. General observations from the study: Comparable non-spike TCR breadth was observed in vaccine and placebo recipients. Reported post-vaccination CD8+ and CD4+ T cell responses to spike showed substantial breadth.

Treatment described: some 20 received Ad26.COV2.S at low or high dose, single or two shots; roughly 5 received placebo; per-sample allocation not given. After the first vaccine or placebo injection, samples were drawn on day 63. The protocol was immunoSEQ multiplex PCR, while the TCRdb copy is restricted to in-frame clones and leaves out a portion. The sample lists 250,000 to 300,000 clones; approximately 87% were seen once. About this clone: Its antigen is not identified.

V dropped 5 bases and J dropped 0; count of bases not matched to a gene: 1. This CDR3 has 13 residues. Germline V gene sequence: CDR1 GTSNPN, CDR2 SVGIG (reference sequence). The TCR comes from a person between 18 and 65 years old who received the Ad26.COV2.S COVID-19 vaccine or a placebo. The rearrangement uses TRBV30 and TRBJ1-5, with 7 bases that match TRBD1. Sequenced here: peripheral blood, sampled in a trial of Ad26.COV2.S vaccine versus placebo. The CDR3 sequence is CAWGTASNQPQHF. CDR3 in DNA: TGTGCCTGGGGGACAGCTAGCAATCAGCCCCAGCATTTT.